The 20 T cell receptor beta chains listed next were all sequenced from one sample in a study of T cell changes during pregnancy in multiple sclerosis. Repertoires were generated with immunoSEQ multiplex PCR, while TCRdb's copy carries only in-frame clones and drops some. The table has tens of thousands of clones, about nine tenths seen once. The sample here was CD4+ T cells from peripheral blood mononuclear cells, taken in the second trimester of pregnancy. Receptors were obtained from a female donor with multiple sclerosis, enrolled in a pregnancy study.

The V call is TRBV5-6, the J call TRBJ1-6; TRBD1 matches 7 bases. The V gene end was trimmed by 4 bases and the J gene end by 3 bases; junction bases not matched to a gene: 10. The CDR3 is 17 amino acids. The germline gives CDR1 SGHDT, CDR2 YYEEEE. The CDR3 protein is CASSPEQGKGYNSPLHF. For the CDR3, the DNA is TGTGCCAGCAGCCCCGAACAGGGGAAAGGCTATAATTCACCCCTCCACTTT.

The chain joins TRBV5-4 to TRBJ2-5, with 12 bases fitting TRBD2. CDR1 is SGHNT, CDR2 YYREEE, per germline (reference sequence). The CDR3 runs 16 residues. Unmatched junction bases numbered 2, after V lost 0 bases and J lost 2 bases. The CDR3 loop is CASSLATSGGQETQYF. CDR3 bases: TGTGCCAGCAGCTTGGCGACTAGCGGGGGACAAGAGACCCAGTACTTC. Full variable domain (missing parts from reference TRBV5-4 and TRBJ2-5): ETGVTQSPTHLIKTRGQQVTLRCSSQSGHNTVSWYQQALGQGPQFIFQYYREEENGRGNFPPRFSGLQFPNYSSELNVNALELDDSALYLCASSLATSGGQETQYFGPGTRLLVL.

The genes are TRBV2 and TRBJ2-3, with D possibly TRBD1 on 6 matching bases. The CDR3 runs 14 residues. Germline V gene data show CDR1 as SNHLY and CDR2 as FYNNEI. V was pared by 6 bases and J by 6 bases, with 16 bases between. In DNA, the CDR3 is TGTGCCAGCAGCAGGGGTGCTAGCCTGGATACGCAGTATTTT. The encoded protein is CASSRGASLDTQYF.

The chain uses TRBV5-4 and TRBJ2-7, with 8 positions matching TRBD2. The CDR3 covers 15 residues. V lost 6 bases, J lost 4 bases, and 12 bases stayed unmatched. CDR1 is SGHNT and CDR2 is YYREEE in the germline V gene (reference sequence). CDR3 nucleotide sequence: TGTGCCAGCAATAGAGATCCGGGACTAGAGTACGAGCAGTACTTC. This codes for CASNRDPGLEYEQYF.

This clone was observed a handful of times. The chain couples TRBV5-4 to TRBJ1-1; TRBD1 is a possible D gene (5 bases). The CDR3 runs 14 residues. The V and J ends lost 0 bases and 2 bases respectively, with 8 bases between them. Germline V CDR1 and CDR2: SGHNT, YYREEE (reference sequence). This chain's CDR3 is CASSLGGGNTEAFF. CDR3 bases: TGTGCCAGCAGCTTGGGGGGGGGAAACACTGAAGCTTTCTTT. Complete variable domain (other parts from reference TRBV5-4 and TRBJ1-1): ETGVTQSPTHLIKTRGQQVTLRCSSQSGHNTVSWYQQALGQGPQFIFQYYREEENGRGNFPPRFSGLQFPNYSSELNVNALELDDSALYLCASSLGGGNTEAFFGQGTRLTVV.

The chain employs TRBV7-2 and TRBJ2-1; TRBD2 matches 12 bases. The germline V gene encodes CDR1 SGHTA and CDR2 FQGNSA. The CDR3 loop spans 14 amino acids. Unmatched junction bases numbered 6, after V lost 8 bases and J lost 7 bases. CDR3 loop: CASGLAGGPNEQFF. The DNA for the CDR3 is TGTGCCAGCGGGCTAGCGGGGGGGCCGAATGAGCAGTTCTTC.

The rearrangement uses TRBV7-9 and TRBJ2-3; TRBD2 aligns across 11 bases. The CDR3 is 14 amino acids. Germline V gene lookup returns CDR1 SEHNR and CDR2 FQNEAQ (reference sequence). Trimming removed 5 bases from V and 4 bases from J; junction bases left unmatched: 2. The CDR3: CASSLSGGADTQYF. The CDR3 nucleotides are TGTGCCAGCAGCCTTAGCGGGGGGGCAGATACGCAGTATTTT.

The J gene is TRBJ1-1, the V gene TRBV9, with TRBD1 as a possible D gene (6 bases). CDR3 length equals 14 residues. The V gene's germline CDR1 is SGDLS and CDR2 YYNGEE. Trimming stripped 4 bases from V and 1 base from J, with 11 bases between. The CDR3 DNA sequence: TGTGCCAGCAGCCTACAGGGACAGAACACTGAAGCTTTCTTT. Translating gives CASSLQGQNTEAFF.

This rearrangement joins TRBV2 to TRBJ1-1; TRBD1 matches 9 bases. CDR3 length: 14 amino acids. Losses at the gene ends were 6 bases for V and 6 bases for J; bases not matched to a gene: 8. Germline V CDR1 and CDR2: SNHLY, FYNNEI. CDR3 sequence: CASSESDRGAEAFF. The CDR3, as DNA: TGTGCCAGCAGCGAATCTGACAGGGGGGCTGAAGCTTTCTTT. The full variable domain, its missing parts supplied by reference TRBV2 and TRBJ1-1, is EPEVTQTPSHQVTQMGQEVILRCVPISNHLYFYWYRQILGQKVEFLVSFYNNEISEKSEIFDDQFSVERPDGSNFTLKIRSTKLEDSAMYFCASSESDRGAEAFFGQGTRLTVV.

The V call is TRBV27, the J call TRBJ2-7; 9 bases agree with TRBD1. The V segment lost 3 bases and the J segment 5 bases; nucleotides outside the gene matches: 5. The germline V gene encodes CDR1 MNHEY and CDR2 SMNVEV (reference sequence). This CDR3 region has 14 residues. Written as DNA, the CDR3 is TGTGCCAGCAGTTTTAGGGGACAGGGCCACGAGCAGTACTTC. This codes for CASSFRGQGHEQYF.

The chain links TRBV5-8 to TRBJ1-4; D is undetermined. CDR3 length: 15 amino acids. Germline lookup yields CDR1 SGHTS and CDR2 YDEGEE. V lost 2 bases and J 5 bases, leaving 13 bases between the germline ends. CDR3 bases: TGTGCCAGCAGCTTTTCGGCAGGATCGAATGAAAAACTGTTTTTT. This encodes CASSFSAGSNEKLFF. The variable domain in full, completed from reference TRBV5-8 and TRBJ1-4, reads EAGVTQSPTHLIKTRGQQATLRCSPISGHTSVYWYQQALGLGLQFLLWYDEGEERNRGNFPPRFSGRQFPNYSSELNVNALELEDSALYLCASSFSAGSNEKLFFGSGTQLSVL.

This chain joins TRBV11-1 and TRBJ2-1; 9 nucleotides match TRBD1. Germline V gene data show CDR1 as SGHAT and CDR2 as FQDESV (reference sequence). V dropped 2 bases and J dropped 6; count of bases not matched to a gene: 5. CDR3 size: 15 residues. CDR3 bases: TGTGCCAGCAGCTTAATCCGGGGACAGGGCAATGAGCAGTTCTTC. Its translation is CASSLIRGQGNEQFF.

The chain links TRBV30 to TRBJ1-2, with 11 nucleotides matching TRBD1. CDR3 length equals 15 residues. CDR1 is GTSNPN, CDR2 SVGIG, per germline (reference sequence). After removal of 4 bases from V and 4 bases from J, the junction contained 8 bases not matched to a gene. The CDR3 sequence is CAWTRTGGLGYGYTF. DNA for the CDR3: TGTGCCTGGACCAGGACAGGGGGCCTTGGCTATGGCTACACCTTC.

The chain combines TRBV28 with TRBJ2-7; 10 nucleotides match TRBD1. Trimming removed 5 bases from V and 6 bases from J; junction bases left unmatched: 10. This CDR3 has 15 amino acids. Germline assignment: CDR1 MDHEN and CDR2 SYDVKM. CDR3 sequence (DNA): TGTGCCAGCAGTAATCCGGGACAGGGGTTGGGCGAGCAGTACTTC. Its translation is CASSNPGQGLGEQYF. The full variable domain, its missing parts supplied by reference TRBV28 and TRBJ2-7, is DVKVTQSSRYLVKRTGEKVFLECVQDMDHENMFWYRQDPGLGLRLIYFSYDVKMKEKGDIPEGYSVSREKKERFSLILESASTNQTSMYLCASSNPGQGLGEQYFGPGTRLTVT.

CDR3: CASSPSGQGPYEQYF. In DNA form, the CDR3 reads TGTGCCAGCTCACCATCCGGACAGGGTCCCTACGAGCAGTACTTC. The V call is TRBV18, the J call TRBJ2-7; 8 bases are a match to TRBD1. This CDR3 comprises 15 residues. The germline V gene has CDR1 KGHSH and CDR2 LQKENI. V trimming: 2 bases; J trimming: 2 bases; junction bases outside the gene matches: 5.

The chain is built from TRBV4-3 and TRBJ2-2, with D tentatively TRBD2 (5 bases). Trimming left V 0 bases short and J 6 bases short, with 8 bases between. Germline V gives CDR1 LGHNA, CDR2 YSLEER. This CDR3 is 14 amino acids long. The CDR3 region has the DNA TGCGCCAGCAGCCAAGAGACTATAGCCGGGGAGCTGTTTTTT. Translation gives CASSQETIAGELFF.

Here the CDR3 DNA reads TGTGCCAGCAGCTCAGTCCCAGGGGACCAGCCCCAGCATTTT. Its protein is CASSSVPGDQPQHF. The chain combines TRBV7-9 with TRBJ1-5, with TRBD1 as a possible D gene (6 bases). Trimming pared 4 bases from V and 7 bases from J, leaving 14 bases between. CDR3 length: 14 residues. From germline, CDR1 is SEHNR and CDR2 FQNEAQ (reference sequence).

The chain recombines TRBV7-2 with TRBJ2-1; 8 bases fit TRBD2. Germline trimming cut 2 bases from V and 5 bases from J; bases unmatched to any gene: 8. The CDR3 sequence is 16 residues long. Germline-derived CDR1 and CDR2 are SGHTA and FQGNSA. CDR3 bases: TGTGCCAGCAGCTTATATCTAAGCGGGAGCCACAATGAGCAGTTCTTC. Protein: CASSLYLSGSHNEQFF.

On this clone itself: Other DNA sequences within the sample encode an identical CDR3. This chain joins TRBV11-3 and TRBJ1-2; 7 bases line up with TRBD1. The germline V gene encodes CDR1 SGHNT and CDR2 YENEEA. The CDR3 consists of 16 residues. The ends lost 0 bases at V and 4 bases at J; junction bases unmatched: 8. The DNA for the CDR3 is TGTGCCAGCAGCTTAGAGGGTCGACAGGGAGTCTATGGCTACACCTTC. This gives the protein CASSLEGRQGVYGYTF.

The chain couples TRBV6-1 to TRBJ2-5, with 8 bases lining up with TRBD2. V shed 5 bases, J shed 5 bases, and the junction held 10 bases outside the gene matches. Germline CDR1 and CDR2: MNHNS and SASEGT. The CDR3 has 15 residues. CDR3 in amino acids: CASSKSSGSFETQYF. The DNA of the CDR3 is TGTGCCAGCAGTAAATCAAGCGGGAGCTTCGAGACCCAGTACTTC.